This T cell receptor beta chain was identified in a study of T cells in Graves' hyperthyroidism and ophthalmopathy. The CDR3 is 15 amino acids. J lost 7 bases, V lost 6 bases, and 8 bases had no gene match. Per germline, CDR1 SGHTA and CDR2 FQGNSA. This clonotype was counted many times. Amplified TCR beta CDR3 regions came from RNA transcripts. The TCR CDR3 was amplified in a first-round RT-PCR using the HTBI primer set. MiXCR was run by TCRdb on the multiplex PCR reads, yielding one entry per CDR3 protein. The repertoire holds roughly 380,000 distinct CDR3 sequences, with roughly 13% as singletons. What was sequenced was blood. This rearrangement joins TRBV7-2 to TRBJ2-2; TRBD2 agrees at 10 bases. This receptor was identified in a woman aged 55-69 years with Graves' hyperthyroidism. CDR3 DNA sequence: TGTGCCAGCAGTGGAGCGGGAGGGCCATTCGGGGAGCTGTTTTTT. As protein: CASSGAGGPFGELFF.